The 4 T cell receptor beta chains presented below share a single source sample, sequenced in a study of blood T cell repertoires in COVID-19. Sequenced by immunoSEQ multiplex PCR; TCRdb stores in-frame clones only, minus some. The repertoire has approximately 220,000 clones, about four fifths of them found once; the top ten carry approximately 3.8%. The sequenced material came from PBMCs or T cells enriched from blood (not recorded which). These receptors were obtained from a woman aged 40 to 55 who had been exposed to COVID-19.

The chain has TRBV9 and TRBJ1-4, with 8 positions matching TRBD1. J lost 8 bases, V lost 0 bases, and 12 bases had no gene match. CDR1 and CDR2 from the germline V gene are SGDLS and YYNGEE. The CDR3 is made up of 17 amino acids. The CDR3: CASSVGGGTGEEEKLFF. As DNA, the CDR3 is TGTGCCAGCAGCGTAGGGGGAGGGACAGGAGAAGAGGAAAAACTGTTTTTT.

V and J are TRBV30 and TRBJ2-5, with D unclear. V lost 0 bases and J lost 2, with 4 bases in between. The CDR3 is 12 residues long. Looked up from germline, CDR1 is GTSNPN and CDR2 is SVGIG (reference sequence). The DNA of the CDR3 is TGTGCCTGGAGTGTATCGCAAGAGACCCAGTACTTC. Translated: CAWSVSQETQYF.

The chain couples TRBV3-1 (or the pseudogene TRBV3-2) to TRBJ2-1; D remains unclear. V was pared by 1 base and J by 3 bases, with 10 bases between. The V gene's germline CDR1 is LGHDT and CDR2 YNNKEL (reference sequence). The CDR3 length is 15 residues. The CDR3 DNA reads as TGTGCCAGCAGCCAAGGGCTTGTAAGCTACAATGAGCAGTTCTTC. Translation gives CASSQGLVSYNEQFF.

This sequence joins TRBV18 and TRBJ1-1, with TRBD1 identical over 8 bases. V gave up 3 bases and J gave up 7 bases; unmatched junction bases: 7. CDR3 length: 14 amino acids. Germline CDR1 KGHSH, CDR2 LQKENI. The CDR3 DNA follows: TGTGCCAGCTCACCCGACAGGGGTATTGGTGAAGCTTTCTTT. Translated, it gives CASSPDRGIGEAFF. Combining the CDR3 with reference TRBV18 and TRBJ1-1 gives the whole variable domain NAGVMQNPRHLVRRRGQEARLRCSPMKGHSHVYWYRQLPEEGLKFMVYLQKENIIDESGMPKERFSAEFPKEGPSILRIQQVVRGDSAAYFCASSPDRGIGEAFFGQGTRLTVV.